A single TCR beta chain is shown here with its context. Its antigen is unidentified. The data originate from a study of T cell responses to AZD1222 COVID-19 vaccine. Germline V gene lookup returns CDR1 MNHEY and CDR2 SMNVEV (reference sequence). The CDR3 spans 19 residues. V shed 0 bases and J 10 bases; nucleotides not matched to a gene: 17. Overall study findings and caveats: All repertoire sampling was performed exclusively after the peak T cell response. White British people made up most donors, females outnumbered males, and clonal diversity was possibly underestimated. Spike-specific TCR breadth and depth grew following two AZD1222 doses. Of the AZD1222 recipients, only 5 to 7 were seropositive at baseline.

Data came from immunoSEQ multiplex PCR; TCRdb stores just in-frame clones and leaves some out. The sample holds roughly 120,000 clones, about 86% seen once. The chain uses TRBV27 and TRBJ1-5; 11 bases map to TRBD1. The clonotype originates from an adult in good health. Sequenced material: peripheral blood, taken on day 0 of AZD1222 vaccination. Written as DNA, the CDR3 is TGTGCCAGCAGTTTATCGGCCCCTCGGACAGGGGGCCGCTACGGCCCCCAGCATTTT. Its translation: CASSLSAPRTGGRYGPQHF.